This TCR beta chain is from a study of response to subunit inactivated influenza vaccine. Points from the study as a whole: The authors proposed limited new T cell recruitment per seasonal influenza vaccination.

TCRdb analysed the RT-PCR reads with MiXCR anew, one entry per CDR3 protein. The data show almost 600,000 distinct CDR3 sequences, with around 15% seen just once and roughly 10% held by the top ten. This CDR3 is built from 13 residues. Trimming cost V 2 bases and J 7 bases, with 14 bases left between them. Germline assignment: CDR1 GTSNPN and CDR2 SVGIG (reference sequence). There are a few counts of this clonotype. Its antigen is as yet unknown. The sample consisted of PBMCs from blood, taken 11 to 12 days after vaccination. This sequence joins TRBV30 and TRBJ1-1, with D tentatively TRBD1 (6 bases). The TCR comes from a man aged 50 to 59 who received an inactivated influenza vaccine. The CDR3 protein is CAWSPGVQGEAFF. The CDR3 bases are TGTGCCTGGAGTCCAGGGGTCCAGGGTGAAGCTTTCTTT.